Following are 16 T cell receptor beta chains from one sample sequenced in a study of T-cell reconstitution after alpha-beta-depleted transplantation in children. Molecular barcoding with unique molecular identifiers was used for the TCRbeta library. MiXCR, run by TCRdb on the PCR reads, gives a single entry per CDR3 protein. Altogether roughly 300,000 distinct CDR3 sequences are present, around a tenth being singletons, with the ten largest covering about a quarter. This material consisted of peripheral blood, taken 180 days after TCRalphabeta/CD19-depleted stem cell transplant. These receptors came from a male patient between 2 and 10 years old who had a stem cell transplant for chronic granulomatous disease, so the T cells may come from the graft donor.

This clonotype came up many times. The chain is built from TRBV15 and TRBJ2-1; D is possibly TRBD1 (6 bases). The V end lost 2 bases, the J end lost 5 bases, and 13 bases lay between the germline ends. The germline gives CDR1 LNHNV, CDR2 YYDKDF (reference sequence). CDR3 length: 15 amino acids. The CDR3 region is CATSRTRGGHNEQFF. CDR3 in DNA: TGTGCCACCAGCAGAACTAGAGGGGGTCACAATGAGCAGTTCTTC.

This clonotype showed up many times. The chain links TRBV7-3 to TRBJ2-1, with no clear D. Trimming pared 1 base from V and 10 bases from J, leaving 11 bases between. CDR1 and CDR2 from the germline V gene are SGHTA and FQGTGA. The CDR3 contains 13 residues. CDR3 nucleotides: TGTGCCAGCAGCTTAAAGGTGACTGACGAGCAGTTCTTC. This encodes CASSLKVTDEQFF.

This clonotype showed up many times. V and J are TRBV28 and TRBJ2-7, with TRBD2 matching over 7 bases. This CDR3 contains 12 residues. The trim removed 4 bases at V and 4 bases at J, leaving 1 base unmatched. Germline assignment: CDR1 MDHEN and CDR2 SYDVKM. The CDR3 here is CASSWGGYEQYF. DNA of the CDR3: TGTGCCAGCAGTTGGGGGGGATACGAGCAGTACTTC.

In this sample, this clonotype turned up many times. The chain uses TRBV12-3 or TRBV12-4 and TRBJ2-3; D not certain. There are 16 residues in the CDR3. The V end lost 3 bases, the J end lost 8 bases, and 21 bases lay between the germline ends. The CDR3 nucleotides read TGTGCCAGCAGTTTTGTCGGTGGAAGGGTGTTCGGTACGCAGTATTTT. Translation gives CASSFVGGRVFGTQYF.

This clonotype was seen many times. Here the CDR3 DNA reads TGCGCCAGCAGCTTGGGAGTTGGCAACTTGAACACTGAAGCTTTCTTT. It translates to CASSLGVGNLNTEAFF. The J gene is TRBJ1-1, the V gene TRBV5-1; no firm D call. Trimming left V 0 bases short and J 0 bases short, with 12 bases between. In germline, CDR1 is SGHRS, CDR2 YFSETQ. CDR3 length: 16 amino acids.

This chain joins TRBV11-2 and TRBJ2-1; D call uncertain. In germline, CDR1 is SGHAT, CDR2 FQNNGV. Trimming removed 5 bases at V and 3 bases at J, with 11 bases between. There are 14 residues in the CDR3. The CDR3 coding sequence is TGTGCCAGCAGCCTAAAAGTGGACTACAATGAGCAGTTCTTC. Its translation is CASSLKVDYNEQFF.

This clonotype was counted at least ten times. The chain links TRBV12-3 or TRBV12-4 to TRBJ2-1, with D possibly TRBD2 on 7 matching bases. The CDR3 runs to 15 residues. V shed 6 bases and J shed 7 bases, with 19 bases lying between them. The CDR3, as DNA: TGTGCCAGCAGGGTGGGGGGCGGGGGCCGGAATGAGCAGTTCTTC. Translated: CASRVGGGGRNEQFF.

In its sample, this clonotype was seen many times. The chain employs TRBV7-8 and TRBJ2-1, with D possibly TRBD2 on 5 matching bases. V was shortened by 2 bases and J by 4 bases, with 9 bases between the two germline ends. CDR1 and CDR2 from the germline V gene are SGHVS and FQNEAQ. This CDR3 has 14 residues. CDR3 amino acids: CASSLQRSYNEQFF. DNA for the CDR3: TGTGCCAGCAGCTTACAGCGGTCATACAATGAGCAGTTCTTC.

This clonotype was detected ten times or more. The chain combines TRBV7-6 with TRBJ2-7; D is tentatively TRBD1 or TRBD2 (5 bases each). The CDR3 sequence is 14 residues long. The V end lost 1 base, the J end lost 1 base, and 8 bases lay between the germline ends. Germline V gives CDR1 SGHVS, CDR2 FNYEAQ. The CDR3 coding sequence is TGTGCCAGCAGCTTAGGGGACGGATCCTACGAGCAGTACTTC. Translating it yields CASSLGDGSYEQYF.

This clonotype was recorded at least ten times. The J gene is TRBJ2-1, the V gene TRBV3-1; the D is unclear. Trimming left V 3 bases short and J 5 bases short, with 17 bases between. The CDR3 covers 16 residues. CDR1 is LGHDT and CDR2 is YNNKEL in the germline V gene (reference sequence). CDR3 sequence reads: CASSHLRPPQNNEQFF. The CDR3 region has the DNA TGTGCCAGCAGCCATCTCAGACCTCCCCAAAACAATGAGCAGTTCTTC.

This clonotype was observed many times. The rearrangement uses TRBV6-2 or TRBV6-3 and TRBJ2-1, with TRBD2 identical over 10 bases. With V trimmed by 6 bases and J by 7 bases, 9 bases remained unmatched. In germline, CDR1 is MNHEY, CDR2 SVGEGT. This CDR3 spans 15 amino acids. CDR3 sequence: CASRALAGVLNEQFF. The CDR3 DNA follows: TGTGCCAGCAGGGCCCTAGCGGGGGTGCTTAATGAGCAGTTCTTC.

This clonotype was detected ten times or more. The V call is TRBV2, the J call TRBJ2-5; D uncertain. The V end lost 7 bases, the J end lost 1 base, and 7 bases lay between the germline ends. The CDR3 is 12 amino acids. The germline CDR1 and CDR2 sequences are SNHLY and FYNNEI. In DNA, the CDR3 is TGTGCCAGCACTAAAACCCAAGAGACCCAGTACTTC. It translates to CASTKTQETQYF.

This clonotype was seen ten or more times. J is TRBJ2-7 and V is TRBV7-2; D remains unclear. Looked up from germline, CDR1 is SGHTA and CDR2 is FQGNSA. The CDR3 runs 15 residues. V was shortened by 1 base and J by 5 bases, with 15 bases between the two germline ends. CDR3 bases: TGTGCCAGCAGCTTAGAAGGTTCCCTCCCGAACGAGCAGTACTTC. Amino acids: CASSLEGSLPNEQYF.

This clonotype has at least ten counts. The rearrangement joins TRBV7-2 to TRBJ2-1; 8 bases align to TRBD2. V dropped 4 bases and J dropped 4; count of bases not matched to a gene: 9. The CDR3 contains 16 residues. The germline CDR1 and CDR2 sequences are SGHTA and FQGNSA. The CDR3 region has the DNA TGTGCCAGCAGCTCGACCCGGGTAGCGGGATACAATGAGCAGTTCTTC. This codes for CASSSTRVAGYNEQFF.

In its sample, this clonotype was seen many times. V is TRBV3-1 and J is TRBJ2-7, with TRBD1 matching over 7 bases. In germline, CDR1 is LGHDT, CDR2 YNNKEL (reference sequence). V gave up 2 bases and J gave up 2 bases; unmatched junction bases: 15. This CDR3 has 18 amino acids. In DNA, the CDR3 is TGTGCCAGCAGCCAAACGGATAGGGGGCTAACGAGCACCTACGAGCAGTACTTC. This codes for CASSQTDRGLTSTYEQYF.

The CDR3 loop is CAAYPRGGTTYEQYF. In nucleotides, the CDR3 is TGTGCCGCCTATCCGCGGGGGGGTACGACCTACGAGCAGTACTTC. The chain links TRBV7-9 to TRBJ2-7; TRBD2 matches at 9 bases. The CDR3 spans 15 residues. Looked up from germline, CDR1 is SEHNR and CDR2 is FQNEAQ (reference sequence). The J segment lost 2 bases and the V segment lost 11 bases, leaving 13 bases of the junction unmatched.